The T cell receptor beta chain described here comes from a study of early T cells in non-severe SARS-CoV-2 infection. Many counts were recorded for this clonotype. The V end lost 8 bases, the J end lost 4 bases, and 8 bases lay between the germline ends. The CDR3 totals 11 residues. TCRdb passed the 5' RACE reads through MiXCR, listing each CDR3 protein once. The profile shows more than 50,000 distinct CDR3 sequences, roughly 12% of them singletons. This TCR derives from an adult who was a healthcare worker with PCR-confirmed SARS-CoV-2 infection or an uninfected control (not recorded which). The sample consisted of whole blood. The chain joins TRBV12-3 or TRBV12-4 to TRBJ1-1; D is ambiguous. CDR3: CASFRGTEAFF. CDR3 in DNA: TGTGCCAGCTTCCGGGGCACTGAAGCTTTCTTT.